This entry describes one T cell receptor beta chain. Seattle participants joined during active infection and were tracked over time. The entry originates in a study of blood T cell repertoires in COVID-19. The overall study: Specimens from acute and convalescent COVID-19 originated in the United States, Italy and Spain. The cDNA or gDNA used as material had been derived from T cells, B-cell-depleted T cells, or PBMCs.

In the authors' methods: From reference gene primer amplification, estimates of nucleated cell counts were derived. Sequenced by immunoSEQ multiplex PCR; TCRdb stores in-frame clones only, minus some. D and trimming were read from the DNA, whereas the V and J calls and clone size are those reported in that table. Of around 270,000 clones in the sample, around 87% were seen once. Germline CDR1 SNHLY, CDR2 FYNNEI. The CDR3 extends over 17 amino acids. V lost 8 bases and J lost 4, with 23 bases in between. This chain joins TRBV2 and TRBJ1-4; maybe TRBD1 (6 bases). Specimen: peripheral blood. The sequence came from an older woman with COVID-19, enrolled during active disease. Here the CDR3 reads CASYKEGWTAFNEKLFF. DNA of the CDR3: TGTGCCAGCTACAAAGAGGGTTGGACAGCGTTTAATGAAAAACTGTTTTTT.